What follows are 31 T cell receptor beta chains derived from one specimen sequenced in a study of radiation and T cells in renal cell carcinoma. Time point reported: blood 4 weeks post-SBRT, at nephrectomy. Specified treatment: 15 Gy SBRT to primary tumor, nephrectomy 4 weeks later. Profiling relied on immunoSEQ multiplex PCR, and the TCRdb table lists in-frame clones only, not all of them. The sample has approximately 170,000 clones, 88% seen once. This sample comprised blood, obtained from a patient whose treatment included radiotherapy and nephrectomy. The receptors stem from a woman aged 45-65 years with renal cell carcinoma.

The rearrangement uses TRBV19 and TRBJ2-7, with 12 bases lining up with TRBD2. The V gene end was trimmed by 2 bases and the J gene end by 0 bases; junction bases not matched to a gene: 11. Germline CDR1 is LNHDA and CDR2 is SQIVND (reference sequence). This CDR3 has 19 amino acids. The chain's CDR3 is CASSIRLAGGAADSYEQYF. The CDR3 DNA is TGTGCCAGTAGTATAAGGCTAGCGGGGGGGGCCGCCGACTCCTACGAGCAGTACTTC.

This chain joins TRBV2 and TRBJ2-1; 11 bases are shared with TRBD2. This CDR3 is built from 16 residues. Trimming cost V 4 bases and J 3 bases; bases outside gene matches: 5. Germline loops: CDR1 SNHLY, CDR2 FYNNEI. CDR3 sequence: CASSGSGGAYYNEQFF. The CDR3 DNA reads as TGTGCCAGCAGTGGTAGCGGGGGGGCCTACTACAATGAGCAGTTCTTC.

For the CDR3, the DNA is TGTGCCAGCAGTTACGGGGGACAGGGCCCCTACGAGCAGTACTTC. Amino acid sequence: CASSYGGQGPYEQYF. V and J are TRBV6-6 and TRBJ2-7; 9 bases are a match to TRBD1. Germline lookup yields CDR1 MNHNY and CDR2 SVGAGI (reference sequence). The trim removed 2 bases at V and 2 bases at J, leaving 4 bases unmatched. CDR3 size: 15 residues.

J is TRBJ2-5 and V is TRBV6-1; D is perhaps TRBD1 (6 bases). The CDR3 covers 15 residues. The V end was cut by 6 bases, the J end by 4 bases, with 18 bases between. CDR1 is MNHNS, CDR2 SASEGT, per germline. The CDR3 region is CASRIPTGLGETQYF. In DNA form, the CDR3 reads TGTGCCAGCAGAATACCAACAGGGTTAGGAGAGACCCAGTACTTC.

The chain couples TRBV6-5 to TRBJ1-2, with D hard to call. Trimming pared 5 bases from V and 3 bases from J, leaving 1 base between. The CDR3 covers 10 residues. Germline values: CDR1 MNHEY, CDR2 SVGAGI. DNA of the CDR3: TGTGCCAGCAGTCACTATGGCTACACCTTC. Translating gives CASSHYGYTF.

This rearrangement joins TRBV7-9 to TRBJ2-1; TRBD2 is a possible D gene (5 bases). Deletions cut 0 bases from V and 0 bases from J, with 15 bases between. CDR1 is SEHNR and CDR2 is FQNEAQ in the germline V gene (reference sequence). This CDR3 is 18 amino acids long. The CDR3 DNA reads as TGTGCCAGCAGCTTAGCGGGCATACGGGGAAGCTCCTACAATGAGCAGTTCTTC. Its protein is CASSLAGIRGSSYNEQFF.

The chain links TRBV29-1 to TRBJ2-3; 10 positions match TRBD1. Germline V gene sequence: CDR1 SQVTM, CDR2 ANQGSEA. The CDR3 loop spans 17 amino acids. V lost 3 bases to trimming and J lost 0 bases; unmatched junction nucleotides: 9. CDR3: CSVDDRGLVTSTDTQYF. CDR3 sequence (DNA): TGCAGCGTTGACGACAGGGGGCTTGTTACTAGCACAGATACGCAGTATTTT.

The table lists this clone with a count of one. This chain links TRBV10-3 with TRBJ2-5; the match to TRBD2 covers 10 bases. V was clipped by 6 bases and J by 7 bases; unmatched bases: 8. Germline lookup yields CDR1 ENHRY and CDR2 SYGVKD. The CDR3 runs to 14 residues. The CDR3 protein is CAISLTSGAGTQYF. The CDR3 DNA is TGTGCCATCAGCCTAACTAGCGGGGCTGGGACCCAGTACTTC.

The rearrangement uses TRBV6-5 and TRBJ1-2, with D possibly matching TRBD1 (6 bases). The CDR3 contains 15 residues. Trimming removed 0 bases from V and 8 bases from J, with 16 bases in between. Germline CDR1 and CDR2: MNHEY and SVGAGI. The CDR3 is CASSYSRGAVGGYTF. CDR3 DNA: TGTGCCAGCAGTTACTCTCGGGGGGCGGTCGGCGGCTACACCTTC.

The chain employs TRBV9 and TRBJ2-7; D gene unclear. Germline-derived CDR1 and CDR2 are SGDLS and YYNGEE. The CDR3 runs 15 residues. V was pared by 2 bases and J by 0 bases, with 12 bases between. CDR3 coding DNA: TGTGCCAGCAGCGTGACTGTAACGAACTCCTACGAGCAGTACTTC. The encoded protein is CASSVTVTNSYEQYF.

V usage is TRBV6-4 and J usage is TRBJ1-5; D is ambiguous. The CDR3 consists of 16 residues. The ends were cut back, 4 bases at V and 1 base at J, with 14 bases in the middle. CDR1 and CDR2 (germline): MRHNA, SNTAGT. CDR3 residues: CASSGPCLLSNQPQHF. CDR3 DNA: TGTGCCAGCAGTGGACCTTGCCTCCTAAGCAATCAGCCCCAGCATTTT.

This rearrangement joins TRBV7-6 to TRBJ2-1; D is perhaps TRBD1 or TRBD2 (5 bases each). The V end lost 3 bases, the J end lost 5 bases, and 11 bases lay between the germline ends. The CDR3 has 14 residues. Per germline, CDR1 SGHVS and CDR2 FNYEAQ. Here the CDR3 reads CASSFGAVNNEQFF. The CDR3, as DNA: TGTGCCAGCAGCTTCGGGGCAGTTAACAATGAGCAGTTCTTC.

About this clone itself: One end of the junction varies from germline; a read error may be responsible. V is TRBV13 and J is TRBJ2-7; either TRBD1 or TRBD2 may supply D (5 bases each). The CDR3 has 11 residues. Germline values: CDR1 PRHDT, CDR2 FYEKMQ (reference sequence). The DNA of the CDR3 is TGTGCCAGCAGTTGGGGGACCCTCTGGCACTTC. Translation gives CASSWGTLWHF.

Comments on this clone: Additional DNA sequences in this sample encode the identical CDR3. V is TRBV5-1 and J is TRBJ1-2; no clear D. CDR1 and CDR2 from the germline V gene are SGHRS and YFSETQ. Trimming shortened V by 0 bases and J by 3 bases, and 6 bases separated the two germline ends. This CDR3 comprises 13 residues. The CDR3 region has the DNA TGCGCCAGCAGCTTGGAGGGTGACTATGGCTACACCTTC. This codes for CASSLEGDYGYTF.

This clone showed up just a few times. The genes are TRBV13 and TRBJ2-7; D not certain. The CDR3 extends over 14 amino acids. Trimming removed 0 bases from V and 2 bases from J, with 8 bases in between. In germline, CDR1 is PRHDT, CDR2 FYEKMQ (reference sequence). The CDR3 region has the DNA TGTGCCAGCAGCTTAGGCCGCTTAGCCTACGAGCAGTACTTC. Amino acid sequence: CASSLGRLAYEQYF.

The chain couples TRBV19 to TRBJ2-5; unclear D gene. The CDR3 runs to 15 residues. Germline V gene sequence: CDR1 LNHDA, CDR2 SQIVND (reference sequence). Trimming pared 1 base from V and 1 base from J, leaving 10 bases between. The CDR3 here is CASSIGSTVQETQYF. CDR3 sequence (DNA): TGTGCCAGTAGTATAGGAAGTACAGTCCAAGAGACCCAGTACTTC.

This chain uses TRBV6-5 with TRBJ1-4; D not certain. Germline V gene data show CDR1 as MNHEY and CDR2 as SVGAGI. Trimming cost V 3 bases and J 8 bases, with 16 bases left between them. This CDR3 region has 15 residues. The CDR3 DNA reads as TGTGCCAGCAGTTATAATGCGGTCCACGGGGAAAAACTGTTTTTT. It is translated as CASSYNAVHGEKLFF.

This chain uses TRBV2 with TRBJ1-3; D gene uncertain. Germline CDR1 and CDR2: SNHLY and FYNNEI. Trimming removed 4 bases from V and 0 bases from J, with 4 bases in between. The CDR3 length is 13 residues. In nucleotides, the CDR3 is TGTGCCAGCAGTGTTGTCTCTGGAAACACCATATATTTT. This codes for CASSVVSGNTIYF. Full variable domain (missing parts from reference TRBV2 and TRBJ1-3): EPEVTQTPSHQVTQMGQEVILRCVPISNHLYFYWYRQILGQKVEFLVSFYNNEISEKSEIFDDQFSVERPDGSNFTLKIRSTKLEDSAMYFCASSVVSGNTIYFGEGSWLTVV.

The V call is TRBV19, the J call TRBJ1-5, with a possible D match to TRBD1 (5 bases). The CDR3 loop spans 15 amino acids. The germline CDR1 and CDR2 sequences are LNHDA and SQIVND (reference sequence). The germline V and J ends were trimmed by 10 bases and 0 bases, with 16 bases remaining between them. CDR3 coding DNA: TGTGCCATCAGTATAGGCGGGGGTAGCAATCAGCCCCAGCATTTT. This translates into CAISIGGGSNQPQHF.

This clone was seen once. The V and J genes are TRBV27 and TRBJ1-6; 7 bases align to TRBD1. Germline V gene sequence: CDR1 MNHEY, CDR2 SMNVEV (reference sequence). The CDR3 spans 14 residues. Trimming removed 3 bases from V and 14 bases from J; junction bases left unmatched: 10. This CDR3 reads CASSLGTEVRALHF. DNA for the CDR3: TGTGCCAGCAGTTTGGGGACAGAGGTTAGGGCCCTCCACTTT.

The chain links TRBV30 to TRBJ2-2, with a possible D match to TRBD1 (6 bases). CDR1 and CDR2 from the germline V gene are GTSNPN and SVGIG (reference sequence). The CDR3 loop spans 15 amino acids. V shed 1 base and J shed 2 bases, with 11 bases lying between them. CDR3 protein: CAWSGGTLNTGELFF. DNA of the CDR3: TGTGCCTGGAGTGGAGGGACACTTAACACCGGGGAGCTGTTTTTT.

The CDR3, as DNA: TGTGCCAGCAGCTTCGGGCGGGACGAGCAGTACTTC. The encoded protein is CASSFGRDEQYF. The chain recombines TRBV11-2 with TRBJ2-7; maybe TRBD2 (5 bases). V lost 3 bases, J lost 5 bases, and 8 bases lay in between. CDR1 and CDR2 (germline): SGHAT, FQNNGV. The CDR3 consists of 12 residues.

The rearrangement joins TRBV6-5 to TRBJ2-3, with 7 positions matching TRBD2. Germline CDR1 and CDR2: MNHEY and SVGAGI. The trim removed 5 bases at V and 3 bases at J, leaving 8 bases unmatched. The CDR3 is made up of 15 amino acids. The DNA of the CDR3 is TGTGCCAGCAGTCCATTGCTAGCGGATACAGATACGCAGTATTTT. This encodes CASSPLLADTDTQYF.

V gene TRBV29-1 combines with J gene TRBJ2-5; 13 nucleotides match TRBD2. J lost 4 bases, V lost 4 bases, and 3 bases had no gene match. The CDR3 spans 14 residues. Germline-derived CDR1 and CDR2 are SQVTM and ANQGSEA. The CDR3 loop reads CSVVTSGGRETQYF. In DNA form, the CDR3 reads TGCAGCGTTGTGACTAGCGGGGGGCGAGAGACCCAGTACTTC.

This clone has only a few counts. The rearrangement uses TRBV7-9 and TRBJ1-2, with D possibly being TRBD1 (5 bases). Looked up from germline, CDR1 is SEHNR and CDR2 is FQNEAQ (reference sequence). This CDR3 spans 15 amino acids. V shed 4 bases and J shed 6 bases, with 18 bases lying between them. This chain's CDR3 is CASSSLRDGLDGYTF. CDR3 DNA: TGTGCCAGCAGCTCGTTGCGGGACGGGTTGGATGGCTACACCTTC.

V is TRBV10-3 and J is TRBJ2-2; D gene ambiguous. Germline lookup yields CDR1 ENHRY and CDR2 SYGVKD. V shed 3 bases and J shed 0 bases, with 11 bases lying between them. The CDR3 runs to 16 residues. The CDR3 sequence: CAISDRVIANTGELFF. The CDR3 region has the DNA TGTGCCATCAGTGATCGGGTGATAGCGAACACCGGGGAGCTGTTTTTT.

This chain connects TRBV19 to TRBJ2-2; 8 nucleotides align to TRBD1. Germline V gene data show CDR1 as LNHDA and CDR2 as SQIVND (reference sequence). The CDR3 loop spans 17 amino acids. V lost 6 bases to trimming and J lost 4 bases; unmatched junction nucleotides: 13. CDR3 loop: CASSPRQGALGTGELFF. The CDR3, as DNA: TGTGCCAGTAGCCCCCGGCAGGGGGCTTTGGGCACCGGGGAGCTGTTTTTT.

The V gene is TRBV7-2, the J gene TRBJ1-2; a possible D gene is TRBD1 (6 bases). Germline V gene lookup returns CDR1 SGHTA and CDR2 FQGNSA. The CDR3 spans 15 residues. Deletions cut 0 bases from V and 5 bases from J, with 13 bases between. The CDR3 is CASSLAGASGYGYTF. The CDR3 coding sequence is TGTGCCAGCAGCTTAGCGGGGGCGTCCGGGTATGGCTACACCTTC. Using reference TRBV7-2 and TRBJ1-2 for the parts outside the CDR3, the full variable domain is GAGVSQSPSNKVTEKGKDVELRCDPISGHTALYWYRQSLGQGLEFLIYFQGNSAPDKSGLPSDRFSAERTGGSVSTLTIQRTQQEDSAVYLCASSLAGASGYGYTFGSGTRLTVV.

This clone showed up just once. V and J are TRBV2 and TRBJ1-3; 8 bases are shared with TRBD1. Germline CDR1 reads SNHLY; CDR2 reads FYNNEI. Trimming cost V 6 bases and J 3 bases; bases outside gene matches: 4. The CDR3 is made up of 14 amino acids. For the CDR3, the DNA is TGTGCCAGCAGCAAGGACAGGGTTGGAAACACCATATATTTT. Its protein product is CASSKDRVGNTIYF.

The chain joins TRBV4-3 to TRBJ1-2; the match to TRBD1 covers 10 bases. This CDR3 region has 14 residues. CDR1 LGHNA and CDR2 YSLEER come from the germline V gene. The V gene end was trimmed by 3 bases and the J gene end by 8 bases; junction bases not matched to a gene: 6. Here the CDR3 reads CASSQDRGSEGYTF. DNA of the CDR3: TGCGCCAGCAGCCAGGACAGGGGGTCAGAAGGCTACACCTTC.

The V gene is TRBV15, the J gene TRBJ1-2; 7 bases agree with TRBD1. Germline V gene sequence: CDR1 LNHNV, CDR2 YYDKDF (reference sequence). This CDR3 is built from 16 residues. The V gene end was trimmed by 5 bases and the J gene end by 4 bases; junction bases not matched to a gene: 13. The CDR3 sequence: CATSGGLYRGGYGYTF. The CDR3 coding sequence is TGTGCCACCAGCGGCGGCCTATACAGGGGCGGCTATGGCTACACCTTC.